The rows below give T cell receptor beta chains drawn from one sample of a study of OX40 agonist ivuxolimab in advanced cancers. The data were produced by immunoSEQ multiplex PCR, yet TCRdb's version contains in-frame clones alone and is incomplete. The table has around 69,000 clones, 85% seen once. The sample here was CD4+ or CD8+ T cells sorted from blood, taken in a trial of the OX40 agonist ivuxolimab. Receptors were obtained from an adult with an advanced solid tumor such as melanoma, head and neck, liver or kidney cancer. The CDR3 runs from the conserved cysteine through the conserved F or W. A D gene is named only where the DNA matches it firmly. Size tells how often a clone was seen (once, few, many) or the class of an expanded clone, and some rows leave it out.

D gene: TRBD2
V gene: TRBV4-2
J gene: TRBJ2-5
clone size: NA
CDR3 DNA: TGTGCCAGCAGCCCTAGAGCGGGGGAACAAGAGACCCAGTACTTC
CDR3 protein: CASSPRAGEQETQYF

D gene: NA
V gene: TRBV6-6
J gene: TRBJ1-5
clone size: NA
CDR3 DNA: TGTGCCAGCAGTTACTCGTACCCGAGCAATCAGCCCCAGCATTTT
CDR3 protein: CASSYSYPSNQPQHF

D gene: NA
V gene: TRBV6-5
J gene: TRBJ2-1
clone size: NA
CDR3 DNA: TGTGCCAGCAGTTATATTAGGAGTTCTGGGTACAATGAGCAGTTCTTC
CDR3 protein: CASSYIRSSGYNEQFF

D gene: NA
V gene: TRBV9
J gene: TRBJ1-6
clone size: NA
CDR3 DNA: TGTGCCAGCAGCGTAGCTGGAGACAGCAATTCACCCCTCCACTTT
CDR3 protein: CASSVAGDSNSPLHF

D gene: NA
V gene: TRBV7-2
J gene: TRBJ2-7
clone size: NA
CDR3 DNA: TGTGCCAGCAGCCCGGGAGCCTACGAGCAGTACTTC
CDR3 protein: CASSPGAYEQYF

D gene: NA
V gene: TRBV11-1
J gene: TRBJ1-1
clone size: NA
CDR3 DNA: TGTGCCAGCAGTCCCTCGCCGAACACTGAAGCTTTCTTT
CDR3 protein: CASSPSPNTEAFF

D gene: NA
V gene: TRBV7-8
J gene: TRBJ1-4
clone size: few
CDR3 DNA: TGTGCCAGCAGCTCAAGAAGGCCCAGGGAAGTCTTGGATGAAAAACTGTTTTTT
CDR3 protein: CASSSRRPREVLDEKLFF

D gene: TRBD2
V gene: TRBV7-2
J gene: TRBJ2-2
clone size: NA
CDR3 DNA: TGTGCCAGCAGGCCAGGGGATTTCCGACTAGCGACCGGGGAGCTGTTTTTT
CDR3 protein: CASRPGDFRLATGELFF

D gene: TRBD2
V gene: TRBV4-1
J gene: TRBJ2-1
clone size: NA
CDR3 DNA: TGCGCCAGCAGCCAAGACGGGACTAGACGCAATGAGCAGTTCTTC
CDR3 protein: CASSQDGTRRNEQFF

D gene: NA
V gene: TRBV5-1
J gene: TRBJ1-2
clone size: NA
CDR3 DNA: TGCGCCAGCAGCTTGGGAGAGAACTATGGCTACACCTTC
CDR3 protein: CASSLGENYGYTF

D gene: NA
V gene: TRBV12-2
J gene: TRBJ2-7
clone size: NA
CDR3 DNA: TGTGCAAGTCGCTTAGAGTGGACAGACGTAACCTACGAGCAGTACTTC
CDR3 protein: CASRLEWTDVTYEQYF

D gene: TRBD1
V gene: TRBV30
J gene: TRBJ1-5
clone size: NA
CDR3 DNA: TGTGCCTGGAGTGGTCAGACAGGGGGAGATCAGCCCCAGCATTTT
CDR3 protein: CAWSGQTGGDQPQHF

D gene: TRBD1
V gene: TRBV18
J gene: TRBJ1-5
clone size: NA
CDR3 DNA: TGTGCCAGCTCACCTCAGGGGGCGCGGCAGCCCCAGCATTTT
CDR3 protein: CASSPQGARQPQHF

D gene: TRBD1
V gene: TRBV4-2
J gene: TRBJ2-5
clone size: once
CDR3 DNA: TGTGCCAGCAGCCCAGGGACAGGGGGCGTTCTGGAGACCCAGTACTTC
CDR3 protein: CASSPGTGGVLETQYF

D gene: NA
V gene: TRBV5-4
J gene: TRBJ2-1
clone size: NA
CDR3 DNA: TGTGCCAGCAGCTTGGGACAGTTTTACAATGAGCAGTTCTTC
CDR3 protein: CASSLGQFYNEQFF

D gene: NA
V gene: TRBV9
J gene: TRBJ2-1
clone size: NA
CDR3 DNA: TGTGCCAGCAGCGTTAGCCCCGGCTCCTACAATGAGCAGTTCTTC
CDR3 protein: CASSVSPGSYNEQFF

D gene: TRBD2
V gene: TRBV7-9
J gene: TRBJ2-3
clone size: few
CDR3 DNA: TGTGCCAGCAGCCCACAGCGGGAGGGCCGTGATACGCAGTATTTT
CDR3 protein: CASSPQREGRDTQYF

D gene: TRBD1
V gene: TRBV7-9
J gene: TRBJ1-4
clone size: NA
CDR3 DNA: TGTGCCAGCAGCTTAGGCCCGACAGGGACGGCTAATGAAAAACTGTTTTTT
CDR3 protein: CASSLGPTGTANEKLFF

D gene: NA
V gene: TRBV25-1
J gene: TRBJ1-2
clone size: NA
CDR3 DNA: TGTGCCAGCAGTGAATATAATCAGGGTGGCTATGGCTACACCTTC
CDR3 protein: CASSEYNQGGYGYTF

D gene: TRBD1
V gene: TRBV6-1
J gene: TRBJ2-5
clone size: NA
CDR3 DNA: TGTGCCAGCAGTGCGACAGGGGGAAGCCTTGAGACCCAGTACTTC
CDR3 protein: CASSATGGSLETQYF